The T cell receptor (beta chain) described here comes from a study of radiation and T cells in renal cell carcinoma. As for time point: blood 2 weeks post-SBRT. The treatment: 15 Gy SBRT to primary tumor, nephrectomy 4 weeks later. The tumor was a clear cell renal cell carcinoma. The table lists this clone with a count of one. Antigen specificity is unknown. Study-wide results and caveats: Pretreatment tumor biopsies were lacking, so baseline clonotypes are unknown.

Trimming removed 4 bases from V and 7 bases from J; junction bases left unmatched: 6. The CDR3 extends over 14 amino acids. The germline gives CDR1 SGHNT, CDR2 YYREEE (reference sequence). Clones were sequenced by immunoSEQ multiplex PCR, and TCRdb holds only the in-frame ones, with some missing. This table has around 130,000 clones, more than 75% appearing once. The receptor was derived from a woman in her seventies with renal cell carcinoma. The chain carries TRBV5-4 and TRBJ1-4, with 8 bases matching TRBD1. The starting material was blood, obtained from a patient whose treatment included radiotherapy and nephrectomy. The CDR3 nucleotides read TGTGCCAGCAGCCGTACAGGGGGAGGTGAAAAACTGTTTTTT. It specifies CASSRTGGGEKLFF.